Detailed here is one T cell receptor (beta chain). Its antigen is unidentified. This sample is drawn from a study of T-cell memory formation after mild COVID-19. Germline CDR1 and CDR2: SGHKS and YYEKEE (reference sequence). Trimming pared 0 bases from V and 14 bases from J, leaving 11 bases between. The CDR3 is made up of 11 amino acids. Study-wide results and limits: Later expanders leaned CD4+, whereas day 15 to 85 contracting clones were balanced CD4/CD8.

TCR alpha and TCR beta cDNA libraries carrying sample barcodes and UMIs were produced by 5'RACE using constant-segment primers. MiXCR was run by TCRdb on the 5' RACE reads, yielding one entry per CDR3 protein. This sample carries 150,000 to 200,000 distinct CDR3 sequences, around 18% of them seen once, and the ten largest clones take roughly 3.8%. The chain has TRBV5-5 and TRBJ1-1; a possible D gene is TRBD1 (6 bases). This receptor was identified in a man aged 18 to 35 who had mild COVID-19 (a few samples of this study predate the infection). Cell type and time point are not known. Sequenced sample: PBMCs or a T cell subset sorted from them (not recorded which). CDR3 DNA: TGTGCCAGCAGCTTGGGGGGGGCCCGGTTCTTT. Translated, it gives CASSLGGARFF.